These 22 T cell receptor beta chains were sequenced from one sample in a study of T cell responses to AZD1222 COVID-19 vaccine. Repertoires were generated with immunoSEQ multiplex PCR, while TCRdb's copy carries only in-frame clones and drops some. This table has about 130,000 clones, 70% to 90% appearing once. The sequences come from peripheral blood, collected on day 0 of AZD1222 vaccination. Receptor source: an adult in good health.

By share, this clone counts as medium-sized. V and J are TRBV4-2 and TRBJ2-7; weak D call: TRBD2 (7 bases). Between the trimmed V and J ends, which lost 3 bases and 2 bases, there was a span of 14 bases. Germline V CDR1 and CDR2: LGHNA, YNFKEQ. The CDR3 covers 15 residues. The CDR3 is CASSQEGGGPYEQYF. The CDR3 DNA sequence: TGTGCCAGCAGCCAGGAGGGCGGGGGCCCCTACGAGCAGTACTTC.

CDR3 amino acids: CAWSGRAIANYGYTF. The CDR3 DNA reads as TGTGCCTGGAGTGGCAGGGCCATAGCTAACTATGGCTACACCTTC. The chain combines TRBV30 with TRBJ1-2; D perhaps matches TRBD1 (5 bases). The CDR3 extends over 15 amino acids. Trimming left V 1 base short and J 0 bases short, with 12 bases between. The germline V gene encodes CDR1 GTSNPN and CDR2 SVGIG (reference sequence).

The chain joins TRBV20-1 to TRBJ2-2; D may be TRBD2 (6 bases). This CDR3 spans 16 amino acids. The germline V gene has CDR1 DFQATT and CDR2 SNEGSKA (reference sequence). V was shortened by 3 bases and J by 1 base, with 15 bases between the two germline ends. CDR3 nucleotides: TGCAGTGCTAGTCCTCTCGGTAGCGGGAACACCGGGGAGCTGTTTTTT. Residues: CSASPLGSGNTGELFF.

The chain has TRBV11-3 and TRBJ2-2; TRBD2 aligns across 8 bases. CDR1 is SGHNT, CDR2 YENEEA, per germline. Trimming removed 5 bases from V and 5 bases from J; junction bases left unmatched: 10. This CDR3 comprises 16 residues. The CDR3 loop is CASSPRGLESTGELFF. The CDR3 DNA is TGTGCCAGCAGCCCCCGGGGACTAGAAAGTACCGGGGAGCTGTTTTTT.

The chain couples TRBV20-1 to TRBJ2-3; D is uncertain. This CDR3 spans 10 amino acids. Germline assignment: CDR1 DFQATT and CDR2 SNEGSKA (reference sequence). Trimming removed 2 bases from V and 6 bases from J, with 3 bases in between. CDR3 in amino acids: CSARSDTQYF. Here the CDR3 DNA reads TGCAGTGCTAGATCCGATACGCAGTATTTT.

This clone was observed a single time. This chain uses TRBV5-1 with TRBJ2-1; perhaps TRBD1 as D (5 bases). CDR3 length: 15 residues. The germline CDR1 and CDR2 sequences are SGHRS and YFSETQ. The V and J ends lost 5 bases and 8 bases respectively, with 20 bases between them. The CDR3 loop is CASSSAGHPSDEQFF. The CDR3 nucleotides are TGCGCCAGCAGTTCGGCCGGACATCCGTCGGATGAGCAGTTCTTC.

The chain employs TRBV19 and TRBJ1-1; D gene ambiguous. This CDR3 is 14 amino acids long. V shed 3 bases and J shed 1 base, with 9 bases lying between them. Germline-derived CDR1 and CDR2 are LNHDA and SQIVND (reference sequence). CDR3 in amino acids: CASSMLSRNTEAFF. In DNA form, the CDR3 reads TGTGCCAGTAGTATGTTGTCGAGGAACACTGAAGCTTTCTTT.

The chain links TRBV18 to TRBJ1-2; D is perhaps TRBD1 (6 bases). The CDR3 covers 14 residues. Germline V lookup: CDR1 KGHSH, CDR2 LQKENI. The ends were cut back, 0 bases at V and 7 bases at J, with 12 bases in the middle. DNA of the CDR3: TGTGCCAGCTCACCACCGAGGGGGTTCGGTGGCTACACCTTC. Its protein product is CASSPPRGFGGYTF. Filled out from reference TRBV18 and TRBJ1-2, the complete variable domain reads NAGVMQNPRHLVRRRGQEARLRCSPMKGHSHVYWYRQLPEEGLKFMVYLQKENIIDESGMPKERFSAEFPKEGPSILRIQQVVRGDSAAYFCASSPPRGFGGYTFGSGTRLTVV.

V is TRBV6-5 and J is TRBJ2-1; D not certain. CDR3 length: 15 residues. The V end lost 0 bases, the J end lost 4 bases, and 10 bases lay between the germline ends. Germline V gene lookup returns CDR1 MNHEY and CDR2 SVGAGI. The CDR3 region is CASSYSTSKYNEQFF. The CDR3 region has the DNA TGTGCCAGCAGTTACTCAACCAGCAAATACAATGAGCAGTTCTTC.

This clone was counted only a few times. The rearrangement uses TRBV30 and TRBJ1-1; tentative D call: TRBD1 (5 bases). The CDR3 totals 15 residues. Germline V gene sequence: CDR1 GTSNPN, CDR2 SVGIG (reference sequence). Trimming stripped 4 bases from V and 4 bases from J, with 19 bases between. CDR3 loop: CAWNTGILRSTEAFF. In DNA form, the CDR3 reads TGTGCCTGGAATACAGGTATTTTAAGAAGCACTGAAGCTTTCTTT.

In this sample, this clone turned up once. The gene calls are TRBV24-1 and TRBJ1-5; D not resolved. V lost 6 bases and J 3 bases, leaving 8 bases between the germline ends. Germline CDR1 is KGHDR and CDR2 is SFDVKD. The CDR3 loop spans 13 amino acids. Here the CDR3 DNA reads TGTGCCACCAGTACTAACGACAATCAGCCCCAGCATTTT. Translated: CATSTNDNQPQHF.

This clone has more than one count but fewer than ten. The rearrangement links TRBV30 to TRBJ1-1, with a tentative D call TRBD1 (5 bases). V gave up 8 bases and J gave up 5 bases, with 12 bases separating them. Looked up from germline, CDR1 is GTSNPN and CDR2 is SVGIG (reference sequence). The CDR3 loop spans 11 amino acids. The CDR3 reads CARRVGTEAFF. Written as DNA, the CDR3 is TGTGCCCGCAGGGTGGGGACTGAAGCTTTCTTT. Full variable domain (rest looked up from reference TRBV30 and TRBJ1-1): SQTIHQWPATLVQPVGSPLSLECTVEGTSNPNLYWYRQAAGRGLQLLFYSVGIGQISSEVPQNLSASRPQDRQFILSSKKLLLSDSGFYLCARRVGTEAFFGQGTRLTVV.

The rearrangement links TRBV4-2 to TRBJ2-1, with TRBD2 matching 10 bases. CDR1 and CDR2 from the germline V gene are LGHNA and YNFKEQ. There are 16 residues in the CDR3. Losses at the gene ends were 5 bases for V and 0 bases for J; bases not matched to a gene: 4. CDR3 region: CASSASGGSSYNEQFF. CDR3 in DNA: TGTGCCAGCAGCGCTAGCGGGGGTAGCTCCTACAATGAGCAGTTCTTC.

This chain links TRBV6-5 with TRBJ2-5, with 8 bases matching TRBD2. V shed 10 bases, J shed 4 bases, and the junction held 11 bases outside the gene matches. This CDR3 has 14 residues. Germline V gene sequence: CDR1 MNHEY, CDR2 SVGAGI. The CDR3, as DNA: TGTGCCACTCTCCCCGGGGGGGGGCGAGAGACCCAGTACTTC. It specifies CATLPGGGRETQYF.

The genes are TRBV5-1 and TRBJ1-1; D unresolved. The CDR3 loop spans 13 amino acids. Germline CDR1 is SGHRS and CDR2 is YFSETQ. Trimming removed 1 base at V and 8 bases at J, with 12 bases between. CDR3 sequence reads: CASSLPPPAEAFF. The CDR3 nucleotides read TGCGCCAGCAGCTTGCCCCCACCCGCCGAAGCTTTCTTT. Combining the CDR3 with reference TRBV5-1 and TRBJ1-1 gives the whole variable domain KAGVTQTPRYLIKTRGQQVTLSCSPISGHRSVSWYQQTPGQGLQFLFEYFSETQRNKGNFPGRFSGRQFSNSRSEMNVSTLELGDSALYLCASSLPPPAEAFFGQGTRLTVV.

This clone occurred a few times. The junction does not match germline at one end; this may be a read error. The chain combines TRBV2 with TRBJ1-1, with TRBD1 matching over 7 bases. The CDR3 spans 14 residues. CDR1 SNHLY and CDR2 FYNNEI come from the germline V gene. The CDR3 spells CASREDQGVYEAFF. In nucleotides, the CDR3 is TGTGCCAGCAGGGAAGATCAGGGGGTTTATGAAGCTTTCTTT.

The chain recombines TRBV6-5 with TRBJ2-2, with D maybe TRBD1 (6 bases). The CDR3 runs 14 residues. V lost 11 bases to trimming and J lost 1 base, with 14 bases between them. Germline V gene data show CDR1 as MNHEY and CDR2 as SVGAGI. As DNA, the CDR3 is TGTGCCTCGACCGGGACACGGAACACCGGGGAGCTGTTTTTT. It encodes CASTGTRNTGELFF.

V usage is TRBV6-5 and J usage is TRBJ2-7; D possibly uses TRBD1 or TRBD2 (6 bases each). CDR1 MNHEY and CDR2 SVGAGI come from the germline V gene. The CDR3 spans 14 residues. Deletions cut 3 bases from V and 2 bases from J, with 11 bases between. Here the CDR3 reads CASSYRGGPYEQYF. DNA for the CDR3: TGTGCCAGCAGTTATCGTGGGGGGCCCTACGAGCAGTACTTC.

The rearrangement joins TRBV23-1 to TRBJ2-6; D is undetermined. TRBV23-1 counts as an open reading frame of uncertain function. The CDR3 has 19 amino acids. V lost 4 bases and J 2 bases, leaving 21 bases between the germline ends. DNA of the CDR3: TGCGCCAGCAGTCCCCCCACCCCGGGCAGGCCTGCTGGGGCCAACGTCCTGACTTTC. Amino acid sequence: CASSPPTPGRPAGANVLTF.

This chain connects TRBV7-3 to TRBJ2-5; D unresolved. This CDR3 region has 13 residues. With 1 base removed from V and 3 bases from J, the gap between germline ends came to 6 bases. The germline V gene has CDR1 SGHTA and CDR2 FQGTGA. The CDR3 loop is CASSLKREETQYF. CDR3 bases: TGTGCCAGCAGCTTAAAGCGCGAAGAGACCCAGTACTTC.

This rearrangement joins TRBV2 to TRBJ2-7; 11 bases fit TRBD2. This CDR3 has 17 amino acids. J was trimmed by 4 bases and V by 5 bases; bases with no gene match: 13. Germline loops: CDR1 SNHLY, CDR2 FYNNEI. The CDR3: CASSLRVAGGLEYEQYF. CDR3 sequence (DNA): TGTGCCAGCAGTCTTCGGGTAGCGGGAGGGCTTGAATACGAGCAGTACTTC.

As DNA, the CDR3 is TGTGCCAGCAGCGTACAGGCCCTGAACACTGAAGCTTTCTTT. It is translated as CASSVQALNTEAFF. V is TRBV9 and J is TRBJ1-1; D unresolved. CDR3 length: 14 residues. V lost 1 base to trimming and J lost 0 bases, with 7 bases between them. CDR1 and CDR2 from the germline V gene are SGDLS and YYNGEE.